This record looks at one T cell receptor beta chain sequence and its context. This entry is derived from a study of blood T cell repertoires in COVID-19. Study background: PBMCs, B-cell-depleted T cells, or T cells were the source of the cDNA or gDNA that made up the material.

The data were produced by immunoSEQ multiplex PCR, yet TCRdb's version contains in-frame clones alone and is incomplete. Among a few hundred thousand clones listed, about 86% were seen once. With V trimmed by 4 bases and J by 10 bases, 14 bases remained unmatched. Germline values: CDR1 MNHEY, CDR2 SMNVEV (reference sequence). The CDR3 extends over 16 amino acids. This sequence joins TRBV27 and TRBJ2-1; TRBD1 matches 9 bases. This receptor was identified in a woman aged 45 to 65 with acute or convalescent COVID-19. What was sequenced was peripheral blood. CDR3 sequence reads: CASSSPRDREVGEQFF. The CDR3 DNA sequence: TGTGCCAGCAGTTCACCACGGGACAGGGAGGTGGGAGAGCAGTTCTTC.